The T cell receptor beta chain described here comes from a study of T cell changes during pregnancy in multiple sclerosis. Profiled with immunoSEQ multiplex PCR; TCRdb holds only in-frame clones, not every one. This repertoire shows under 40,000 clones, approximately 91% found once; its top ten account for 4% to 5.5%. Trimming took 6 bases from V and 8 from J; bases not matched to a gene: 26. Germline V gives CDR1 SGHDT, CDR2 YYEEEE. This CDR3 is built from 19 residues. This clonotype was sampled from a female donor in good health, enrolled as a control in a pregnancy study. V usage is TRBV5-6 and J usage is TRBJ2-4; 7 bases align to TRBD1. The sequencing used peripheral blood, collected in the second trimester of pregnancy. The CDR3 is CASNPSKLGQIPVQDIQYF. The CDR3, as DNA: TGTGCCAGCAACCCCTCTAAGTTGGGACAGATTCCCGTTCAGGACATTCAGTACTTC.